This entry lists 19 T cell receptor beta chains sequenced from one sample in a study of shared T cell receptors in the human thymus. TCRdb's table, derived via immunoSEQ multiplex PCR, lists solely in-frame clones and lacks some. The sample lists hundreds of thousands of clones; approximately 89% were seen once. These same records also appear under a second study, on human thymus T cells.

Sample: thymocytes. The origin of the receptors is a boy under two years old with a congenital heart defect.

The CDR3 region is CASSESSQRGNYEQYF. In DNA, the CDR3 is TGCGCCAGCAGTGAGTCTTCCCAGCGGGGGAACTACGAGCAGTACTTC. V usage is TRBV10-1 and J usage is TRBJ2-7, with 8 nucleotides matching TRBD2. V gave up 0 bases and J gave up 3 bases; unmatched junction bases: 7. CDR3 length: 16 residues. Germline CDR1 reads WNHNN; CDR2 reads SYGVQD (reference sequence).

Of note for this clone: Sequence at one end of the junction differs from germline and may be a read error. The chain uses TRBV7-7 and TRBJ1-2; D unresolved. Germline V gene lookup returns CDR1 SSHAT and CDR2 FNYEAQ (reference sequence). The CDR3 runs to 12 residues. CDR3 nucleotide sequence: TGTGCTAGCAGCTTACAACCGGGGGGCTACACCTTC. As protein: CASSLQPGGYTF.

The chain employs TRBV4-3 and TRBJ2-3; D is uncertain. Germline assignment: CDR1 LGHNA and CDR2 YSLEER. V was pared by 2 bases and J by 2 bases, with 20 bases between. CDR3 length: 18 amino acids. The CDR3 region is CASSQMTFGYTHTDTQYF. The CDR3, as DNA: TGCGCCAGCAGCCAAATGACTTTTGGGTACACACACACAGATACGCAGTATTTT.

The rearrangement joins TRBV5-1 to TRBJ2-1, with unresolved D. Germline V gene sequence: CDR1 SGHRS, CDR2 YFSETQ. The CDR3 runs 16 residues. Trimming shortened V by 0 bases and J by 6 bases, and 16 bases separated the two germline ends. Written as DNA, the CDR3 is TGCGCCAGCAGCTTGGGTGGTGTCCAGGTCGGCAATGAGCAGTTCTTC. Its protein is CASSLGGVQVGNEQFF.

Regarding this clone: Relative to the germline gene, one junction end is altered; a read error may explain this. This chain joins TRBV6-6 and TRBJ1-5; D is ambiguous. The CDR3 spans 15 residues. The germline V gene encodes CDR1 MNHNY and CDR2 SVGAGI (reference sequence). The CDR3 DNA is TGTGCCAGCAGCCAAAAAGGTCGTAGCGATCAGCCCCAGCATTTT. Translation: CASSQKGRSDQPQHF.

V usage is TRBV4-1 and J usage is TRBJ1-2, with unresolved D. The germline CDR1 and CDR2 sequences are MGHRA and YSYEKL. Between the trimmed V and J ends, which lost 0 bases and 0 bases, there was a span of 11 bases. The CDR3 has 16 residues. The CDR3 DNA sequence: TGCGCCAGCAGCCAAGATCCTTTGGCCCCTAACTATGGCTACACCTTC. Its translation: CASSQDPLAPNYGYTF.

The genes are TRBV5-6 and TRBJ2-7; TRBD2 matches at 9 bases. The J segment lost 0 bases and the V segment lost 4 bases, leaving 5 bases of the junction unmatched. Per the germline V gene, CDR1 is SGHDT and CDR2 is YYEEEE. The CDR3 runs to 15 residues. The CDR3 DNA follows: TGTGCCAGCAGCGCGGCGGGGGGGCCCTCCTACGAGCAGTACTTC. As protein: CASSAAGGPSYEQYF.

V and J are TRBV5-5 and TRBJ1-1; 9 bases align to TRBD1. The germline CDR1 and CDR2 sequences are SGHKS and YYEKEE (reference sequence). CDR3 length: 17 amino acids. V was pared by 5 bases and J by 5 bases, with 16 bases of the junction left unmatched. For the CDR3, the DNA is TGTGCCAGCAGTAAGGACGTCCTCCGACAGGGGGGGACTGAAGCTTTCTTT. The encoded protein is CASSKDVLRQGGTEAFF. The full variable domain, in which reference TRBV5-5 and TRBJ1-1 provide the parts outside the CDR3, is DAGVTQSPTHLIKTRGQQVTLRCSPISGHKSVSWYQQVLGQGPQFIFQYYEKEERGRGNFPDRFSARQFPNYSSELNVNALLLGDSALYLCASSKDVLRQGGTEAFFGQGTRLTVV.

This chain uses TRBV11-2 with TRBJ2-7; D possibly corresponds to TRBD2 (7 bases). Trimming removed 3 bases at V and 2 bases at J, with 17 bases between. This CDR3 spans 16 amino acids. From germline, CDR1 is SGHAT and CDR2 FQNNGV. The CDR3 bases are TGTGCCAGCAGCTTCACCTTCGGGGGGCTACCCTACGAGCAGTACTTC. This sequence encodes CASSFTFGGLPYEQYF. Full variable domain (rest looked up from reference TRBV11-2 and TRBJ2-7): EAGVAQSPRYKIIEKRQSVAFWCNPISGHATLYWYQQILGQGPKLLIQFQNNGVVDDSQLPKDRFSAERLKGVDSTLKIQPAKLEDSAVYLCASSFTFGGLPYEQYFGPGTRLTVT.

In its sample, this clone was seen once. The rearrangement uses TRBV12-5 and TRBJ1-1, with TRBD1 matching over 8 bases. The CDR3 covers 19 residues. With V trimmed by 2 bases and J by 5 bases, 19 bases remained unmatched. In germline, CDR1 is LGHNT, CDR2 FRNRAP. The CDR3 protein is CASGLRRLTGGPGGTEAFF. CDR3 nucleotide sequence: TGTGCTAGTGGTTTGCGACGACTAACAGGGGGTCCTGGGGGTACTGAAGCTTTCTTT.

The chain has TRBV6-5 and TRBJ2-1; TRBD1 matches at 8 bases. Trimming took 4 bases from V and 8 from J; bases not matched to a gene: 7. The CDR3 has 14 residues. Germline V gene data show CDR1 as MNHEY and CDR2 as SVGAGI. The CDR3 nucleotides are TGTGCCAGCAGTTCCCTGGACAGGGACCATGAGCAGTTCTTC. Translating gives CASSSLDRDHEQFF.

The rearrangement joins TRBV5-6 to TRBJ2-7; tentative D call: TRBD2 (5 bases). The CDR3 loop spans 15 amino acids. V lost 4 bases and J lost 3, with 17 bases in between. The V gene's germline CDR1 is SGHDT and CDR2 YYEEEE. In DNA form, the CDR3 reads TGTGCCAGCAGCCCACCCTTTGGGAGCATCTACGAGCAGTACTTC. Translating gives CASSPPFGSIYEQYF.

The chain employs TRBV25-1 and TRBJ1-6; TRBD1 is a possible D gene (5 bases). Germline CDR1 is MGHDK and CDR2 is SYGVNS. This CDR3 is built from 16 residues. Trimming stripped 3 bases from V and 8 bases from J, with 17 bases between. In DNA, the CDR3 is TGTGCCAGCAGTGATTCGGGCTTCAGGGAATATTCACCCCTCCACTTT. Translating gives CASSDSGFREYSPLHF. Filled out from reference TRBV25-1 and TRBJ1-6, the complete variable domain reads EADIYQTPRYLVIGTGKKITLECSQTMGHDKMYWYQQDPGMELHLIHYSYGVNSTEKGDLSSESTVSRIRTEHFPLTLESARPSHTSQYLCASSDSGFREYSPLHFGNGTRLTVT.

J is TRBJ1-5 and V is TRBV15; TRBD1 agrees at 7 bases. The trim removed 1 base at V and 7 bases at J, leaving 7 bases unmatched. The CDR3 extends over 15 amino acids. Germline-derived CDR1 and CDR2 are LNHNV and YYDKDF (reference sequence). The CDR3 DNA sequence: TGTGCCACCAGCAGAGCGACAGGGACCGGGCAGCCCCAGCATTTT. It yields the protein CATSRATGTGQPQHF.

The J gene is TRBJ2-6, the V gene TRBV30; perhaps TRBD1 as D (6 bases). Trimming took off 7 bases at V and 4 bases at J, with 17 bases between the two ends. The germline V gene has CDR1 GTSNPN and CDR2 SVGIG (reference sequence). The CDR3 is 15 amino acids. CDR3 residues: CASQGPSAGANVLTF. The CDR3 region has the DNA TGTGCCTCACAGGGTCCTTCGGCCGGGGCCAACGTCCTGACTTTC.

The count of this clone is one. The chain combines TRBV5-1 with TRBJ1-1; TRBD1 aligns across 11 bases. The CDR3 extends over 13 amino acids. Germline CDR1 reads SGHRS; CDR2 reads YFSETQ. With 2 bases clipped from V and 11 bases from J, the junction kept 5 bases outside the gene matches. The CDR3 protein is CASSFGQGANAFF. CDR3 nucleotides: TGCGCCAGCAGCTTCGGACAGGGGGCGAATGCTTTCTTT.

V gene TRBV6-5 combines with J gene TRBJ1-5; D perhaps matches TRBD1 (5 bases). CDR1 is MNHEY and CDR2 is SVGAGI in the germline V gene. Trimming removed 7 bases from V and 5 bases from J, with 18 bases in between. The CDR3 runs to 15 residues. The CDR3 nucleotides are TGTGCCAGCACTTCGGGGGGAGGGGTGCATCAGCCCCAGCATTTT. This sequence encodes CASTSGGGVHQPQHF.

The chain joins TRBV28 to TRBJ2-3, with TRBD1 matching 11 bases. The length of the CDR3 is 15 residues. V trimming: 5 bases; J trimming: 4 bases; junction bases outside the gene matches: 5. CDR1 and CDR2 (germline): MDHEN, SYDVKM. DNA for the CDR3: TGTGCCAGCAGTCCGGGACAGGGGGGACCAGATACGCAGTATTTT. It is translated as CASSPGQGGPDTQYF.

The gene calls are TRBV11-2 and TRBJ1-1; TRBD1 aligns across 7 bases. V shed 6 bases and J 1 base; nucleotides not matched to a gene: 11. Germline CDR1 and CDR2: SGHAT and FQNNGV. The CDR3 loop spans 16 amino acids. CDR3 sequence (DNA): TGTGCCAGCAGGCGCCAGGGGGTTTGGGCGAACACTGAAGCTTTCTTT. It codes for CASRRQGVWANTEAFF.